Listed here are 22 T cell receptor beta chains from one sample, sequenced in a study of cytomegalovirus exposure and HLA in healthy donors. The PCR was carried out with 60 Vbeta primers and 13 Jbeta primers. Method: immunoSEQ multiplex PCR; TCRdb's copy keeps in-frame clones and lacks some. The table records about 140,000 clones, around 80% of them present only once. The material sequenced was PBMCs. The origin of the receptors is a woman aged 50 to 65 in good health and CMV-seropositive.

The chain recombines TRBV9 with TRBJ2-5, with 8 bases matching TRBD2. V was clipped by 5 bases and J by 5 bases; unmatched bases: 11. CDR1 and CDR2 (germline): SGDLS, YYNGEE. CDR3 length: 15 amino acids. The CDR3 is CASRRSGGAGETQYF. CDR3 nucleotide sequence: TGTGCCAGCAGGCGAAGCGGGGGCGCGGGGGAGACCCAGTACTTC.

The CDR3: CSVDGGGYEQYF. The CDR3 DNA sequence: TGCAGCGTTGACGGGGGGGGCTACGAGCAGTACTTC. The J gene is TRBJ2-7, the V gene TRBV29-1; TRBD2 agrees at 8 bases. CDR1 and CDR2 from the germline V gene are SQVTM and ANQGSEA. The CDR3 extends over 12 amino acids. With V trimmed by 3 bases and J by 3 bases, 1 base remained unmatched.

The chain combines TRBV5-1 with TRBJ2-1; tentatively, D is TRBD2 (5 bases). The CDR3 runs to 12 residues. Trimming cost V 4 bases and J 10 bases, with 12 bases left between them. Germline lookup yields CDR1 SGHRS and CDR2 YFSETQ. CDR3 coding DNA: TGCGCCAGCAGCCTAACTAGAGACGAGCAGTTCTTC. Its protein is CASSLTRDEQFF.

This clone was counted a few times. The chain couples TRBV2 to TRBJ1-5; D is possibly TRBD1 (5 bases). CDR1 and CDR2 from the germline V gene are SNHLY and FYNNEI. V was trimmed by 3 bases and J by 3 bases, leaving 12 bases between them. The CDR3 is 15 amino acids. For the CDR3, the DNA is TGTGCCAGCAGTGAGCTTGACAGCAACAATCAGCCCCAGCATTTT. Protein sequence: CASSELDSNNQPQHF.

The CDR3 reads CASSSRQPDTQYF. In DNA, the CDR3 is TGTGCCAGCAGTTCCCGACAGCCAGATACGCAGTATTTT. V usage is TRBV28 and J usage is TRBJ2-3; tentative D call: TRBD1 (5 bases). This CDR3 comprises 13 residues. V lost 4 bases and J lost 4, with 9 bases in between. Germline CDR1 reads MDHEN; CDR2 reads SYDVKM.

V and J are TRBV7-9 and TRBJ2-2, with 9 bases matching TRBD1. Trimming removed 5 bases from V and 5 bases from J; junction bases left unmatched: 6. Looked up from germline, CDR1 is SEHNR and CDR2 is FQNEAQ (reference sequence). The CDR3 sequence is 15 residues long. The CDR3 protein is CASSRDRVRTGELFF. For the CDR3, the DNA is TGTGCCAGCAGCCGGGACAGGGTGAGGACCGGGGAGCTGTTTTTT.

The chain uses TRBV30 and TRBJ1-2; D might be TRBD1 (6 bases). V was clipped by 3 bases and J by 6 bases, with 14 bases between them. Germline lookup yields CDR1 GTSNPN and CDR2 SVGIG (reference sequence). The CDR3 spans 13 residues. The CDR3 nucleotides read TGTGCCTGGAGGGCCGGGGGGGCGAATGGCTACACCTTC. Its protein product is CAWRAGGANGYTF.

This rearrangement joins TRBV6-5 to TRBJ1-2; D unclear. The CDR3 has 13 residues. Trimming took 9 bases from V and 0 from J, leaving 11 bases between them. Germline V gives CDR1 MNHEY, CDR2 SVGAGI. The CDR3 reads CASRGFSNYGYTF. The CDR3 nucleotides read TGTGCCAGTCGGGGTTTTTCTAACTATGGCTACACCTTC.

In this sample, this clone turned up a few times. The rearrangement uses TRBV7-2 and TRBJ2-1; TRBD2 matches 9 bases. After removal of 5 bases from V and 6 bases from J, the junction contained 8 bases not matched to a gene. CDR3 size: 15 residues. Germline V CDR1 and CDR2: SGHTA, FQGNSA. CDR3 nucleotides: TGTGCCAGCAGCCCGCGGGGGGGCCGTTTCAATGAGCAGTTCTTC. It is translated as CASSPRGGRFNEQFF.

The CDR3 sequence: CASSIGGFALQEQYF. The DNA for the CDR3 is TGTGCCAGTAGTATTGGGGGCTTCGCCCTCCAGGAGCAGTACTTC. The genes are TRBV19 and TRBJ2-7; a possible D gene is TRBD1 (6 bases). This CDR3 has 15 residues. Trimming shortened V by 3 bases and J by 7 bases, and 19 bases separated the two germline ends. CDR1 is LNHDA and CDR2 is SQIVND in the germline V gene (reference sequence). The full variable domain, its missing parts supplied by reference TRBV19 and TRBJ2-7, is DGGITQSPKYLFRKEGQNVTLSCEQNLNHDAMYWYRQDPGQGLRLIYYSQIVNDFQKGDIAEGYSVSREKKESFPLTVTSAQKNPTAFYLCASSIGGFALQEQYFGPGTRLTVT.

V is TRBV5-1 and J is TRBJ2-7; weak D call: TRBD1 (8 bases). CDR3 length equals 17 residues. The V gene's germline CDR1 is SGHRS and CDR2 YFSETQ. V was clipped by 4 bases and J by 2 bases, with 22 bases between them. DNA for the CDR3: TGCGCCAGCAGCCGAGGACAGGGAGGGAGTTGGACCTACGAGCAGTACTTC. Translated, it gives CASSRGQGGSWTYEQYF.

CDR3 in DNA: TGTGCCAGCAGTGACTCAGGGGGCGCGGAGACCCAGTACTTC. Protein: CASSDSGGAETQYF. The chain combines TRBV6-4 with TRBJ2-5; 7 positions agree with TRBD1. Per germline, CDR1 MRHNA and CDR2 SNTAGT. V lost 0 bases to trimming and J lost 5 bases; unmatched junction nucleotides: 3. This CDR3 has 14 residues.

The rearrangement links TRBV14 to TRBJ2-1; a weak D match, TRBD2 (6 bases). CDR1 and CDR2 (germline): SGHDN, FVKESK. V lost 2 bases to trimming and J lost 5 bases, with 13 bases between them. CDR3 length: 15 residues. The CDR3: CASSQIIVADNEQFF. The CDR3 coding sequence is TGTGCCAGCAGCCAAATAATCGTAGCGGACAATGAGCAGTTCTTC.

CDR3 protein: CATSRQGNSNQPQHF. CDR3 DNA: TGTGCCACCAGCCGTCAGGGGAATAGCAATCAGCCCCAGCATTTT. The rearrangement links TRBV15 to TRBJ1-5; D perhaps matches TRBD1 (6 bases). The germline V and J ends were trimmed by 5 bases and 0 bases, with 11 bases remaining between them. Germline assignment: CDR1 LNHNV and CDR2 YYDKDF (reference sequence). The CDR3 totals 15 residues.

The chain links TRBV19 to TRBJ1-4; D perhaps matches TRBD1 (5 bases). The CDR3 contains 13 residues. Germline V gene data show CDR1 as LNHDA and CDR2 as SQIVND (reference sequence). The V gene lost 5 bases and the J gene lost 8 bases, with 12 bases spanning the gap. CDR3 nucleotides: TGTGCCAGTAGTCCCGGGAGGGGAGAAAAACTGTTTTTT. It specifies CASSPGRGEKLFF.

The rearrangement uses TRBV28 and TRBJ2-2; 8 bases match TRBD1. V shed 7 bases and J 0 bases; nucleotides not matched to a gene: 4. Looked up from germline, CDR1 is MDHEN and CDR2 is SYDVKM. The CDR3 runs to 15 residues. The CDR3 loop reads CASTLQGANTGELFF. In nucleotides, the CDR3 is TGTGCCAGCACCCTACAGGGGGCGAACACCGGGGAGCTGTTTTTT.

CDR3 in amino acids: CASSQDHLGAYEQYF. The DNA of the CDR3 is TGCGCCAGCAGCCAAGACCACCTGGGCGCCTACGAGCAGTACTTC. The chain carries TRBV4-3 and TRBJ2-5; unclear D gene. The J call may be wrong; the DNA end is better matched by TRBJ2-7. The germline V gene encodes CDR1 LGHNA and CDR2 YSLEER. The CDR3 is made up of 15 amino acids.

This clone was detected many times. The gene calls are TRBV9 and TRBJ1-3; no firm D call. Per the germline V gene, CDR1 is SGDLS and CDR2 is YYNGEE. Deletions cut 4 bases from V and 4 bases from J, with 12 bases between. The CDR3 consists of 14 residues. The CDR3 loop is CASSPYGEGNTIYF. The CDR3 DNA is TGTGCCAGCAGCCCATATGGTGAGGGAAACACCATATATTTT.

The chain joins TRBV5-6 to TRBJ1-1; D is possibly TRBD1 (6 bases). The germline gives CDR1 SGHDT, CDR2 YYEEEE. The CDR3 sequence is 15 residues long. Trimming removed 4 bases at V and 0 bases at J, with 13 bases between. CDR3 nucleotide sequence: TGTGCCAGCAGCACCTTGACAGGCTTGAACACTGAAGCTTTCTTT. Translating gives CASSTLTGLNTEAFF.

This chain's CDR3 is CASSGTSLVGNEQFF. CDR3 in DNA: TGTGCCAGCAGCGGGACTAGCTTAGTTGGCAATGAGCAGTTCTTC. The rearrangement uses TRBV7-8 and TRBJ2-1; 9 bases agree with TRBD2. The germline V gene has CDR1 SGHVS and CDR2 FQNEAQ. J gave up 6 bases and V 5 bases, and 8 bases lay outside the gene matches. The CDR3 length is 15 residues.

This chain links TRBV6-5 with TRBJ1-6, with D perhaps matching TRBD1 (6 bases). This CDR3 contains 14 residues. Trimming left V 2 bases short and J 8 bases short, with 10 bases between. CDR1 is MNHEY and CDR2 is SVGAGI in the germline V gene. In DNA, the CDR3 is TGTGCCAGCAGTTACAACAGGGTGGATTCACCCCTCCACTTT. Translated: CASSYNRVDSPLHF.

The CDR3 coding sequence is TGCGCCAGCATATCAAAGGGCGGGGGGATTAACTATGGCTACACCTTC. This gives the protein CASISKGGGINYGYTF. This chain joins TRBV10-2 and TRBJ1-2; possible D gene TRBD1, 5 bases. The CDR3 extends over 16 amino acids. The germline V gene has CDR1 WSHSY and CDR2 SAAADI. The germline V and J ends were trimmed by 7 bases and 1 base, with 19 bases remaining between them.